This is a list of T cell receptor beta chains from one sample in a study of T cell repertoires in cytomegalovirus infection. TCRdb passed the reads through MiXCR, listing each CDR3 protein once. The table shows hundreds of thousands of distinct CDR3 sequences, with roughly 9.3% occurring only once. The sequenced sample was PBMCs. All receptors derive from a human donor in good health (CMV status not recorded). Some clones in this sample may be carry-over from other donors' samples. The CDR3 runs from the conserved cysteine through the conserved F or W. Each record gives: clone size, V gene, D gene, J gene, CDR3 DNA, CDR3 protein. The D gene is left open where the match is weak. Rows give clone size only sometimes, using once, few, many, or a class for an expanded clone.

many	TRBV7-2	NA	TRBJ2-5	TGTGCCAGCAGCTTGAAACGGACAGAAGAGACCCAGTACTTC	CASSLKRTEETQYF
many	TRBV20-1	TRBD2	TRBJ2-7	TGCAGTGCTTTAGGCTCCTCTAGCGGGGTTAGATACGAGCAGTACTTC	CSALGSSSGVRYEQYF
many	TRBV5-4	TRBD1	TRBJ2-5	TGTGCCAGCAGCCGACCTAATACGGGACAGGGGGCGAGAGAGACCCAGTACTTC	CASSRPNTGQGARETQYF
many	TRBV6-1	NA	TRBJ2-1	TGTGCCAGCAGTGCTCTCGGGGGCTCCTACAATGAGCAGTTCTTC	CASSALGGSYNEQFF
NA	TRBV6-6	NA	TRBJ1-2	TGTGCCAGCAGTTACTTTCGGGGGTATGGCTACACCTTC	CASSYFRGYGYTF
NA	TRBV19	NA	TRBJ2-2	TGTGCCACCAGAAAGGGGTACAGTACGAACACCGGGGAGCTGTTTTTT	CATRKGYSTNTGELFF
NA	TRBV5-1	NA	TRBJ1-1	TGCGCCAGCAGCTTTGGACAAATGAACACTGAAGCTTTCTTT	CASSFGQMNTEAFF
many	TRBV14	NA	TRBJ1-5	TGTGCCAGCAGCTACAACGACCAGCCCCAGCATTTT	CASSYNDQPQHF
many	TRBV10-3	NA	TRBJ2-5	TGTGCCATCAGGAATAGGCAAGAGACCCAGTACTTC	CAIRNRQETQYF
medium-sized	TRBV7-2	NA	TRBJ2-2	TGTGCCAGCACCCACTCCTGGGGAACCGGGGAGCTGTTTTTT	CASTHSWGTGELFF
NA	TRBV5-1	TRBD2	TRBJ2-1	TGCGCCAGCAGCTTGGATCCGGGACTAGCCTCCTATGAGCAGTTCTTC	CASSLDPGLASYEQFF
many	TRBV7-6	TRBD2	TRBJ2-3	TGTGCCAGCAGCCCGTTAGCGGGGCCCAACACAGATACGCAGTATTTT	CASSPLAGPNTDTQYF
many	TRBV7-2	TRBD1	TRBJ2-3	TGTGCCAGCAGCCGACAGGGTGATCCAGATACGCAGTATTTT	CASSRQGDPDTQYF
many	TRBV15	NA	TRBJ1-5	TGTGCCACCAGCAGAGATCCCAGGGACGGCAATCAGCCCCAGCATTTT	CATSRDPRDGNQPQHF
few	TRBV3-1	NA	TRBJ2-2	TGTGCCAGCAGCCGTTCCGGGACTAACACCGGGGAGCTGTTTTTT	CASSRSGTNTGELFF
many	TRBV25-1	NA	TRBJ2-7	TGTGCCAGCAGTGAATATGGGGCCTACGAGCAGTACTTC	CASSEYGAYEQYF
few	TRBV29-1	NA	TRBJ1-1	TGCAGCGTCTGGGATCGTGAAGCTTTCTTT	CSVWDREAFF
many	TRBV5-1	TRBD1	TRBJ2-7	TGCGCCAGCACCTGGGACAGGGGGTTCTACGAGCAGTACTTC	CASTWDRGFYEQYF
many	TRBV7-6	TRBD2	TRBJ2-3	TGTGCCAGCAGCACCCGGACTAGCGAAACGCAGTATTTT	CASSTRTSETQYF
many	TRBV28	NA	TRBJ1-2	TGTGCCAGCAGTTTTACGAACCTAGGGGCCCTCGGCTACACCTTC	CASSFTNLGALGYTF
NA	TRBV7-9	NA	TRBJ2-2	TGTGCCAGCAACGGAAGGGGGAACGGGGAGCTGTTTTTT	CASNGRGNGELFF
many	TRBV7-2	NA	TRBJ1-1	TGTGCCAGCAGCTTAGTTTCACCGGGAGCTTTCTTT	CASSLVSPGAFF
NA	TRBV12-3/TRBV12-4	TRBD1	TRBJ2-3	TGTGCCAGCAGTACCGGGACAGGATACCCCCCAGATACGCAGTATTTT	CASSTGTGYPPDTQYF
many	TRBV19	NA	TRBJ1-1	TGTGCCAGTAGTATAAACCCCTCGGAGATCCGGACTGAAGCTTTCTTT	CASSINPSEIRTEAFF
few	TRBV28	NA	TRBJ1-2	TGTGCCAGCAGTTTAGGGCAGGGGATCGATGGCTACACCTTC	CASSLGQGIDGYTF
many	TRBV11-3	NA	TRBJ2-1	TGTGCCAGCAGCCCCCGAGGGGTTCGGAGTCGGAATGAGCAGTTCTTC	CASSPRGVRSRNEQFF